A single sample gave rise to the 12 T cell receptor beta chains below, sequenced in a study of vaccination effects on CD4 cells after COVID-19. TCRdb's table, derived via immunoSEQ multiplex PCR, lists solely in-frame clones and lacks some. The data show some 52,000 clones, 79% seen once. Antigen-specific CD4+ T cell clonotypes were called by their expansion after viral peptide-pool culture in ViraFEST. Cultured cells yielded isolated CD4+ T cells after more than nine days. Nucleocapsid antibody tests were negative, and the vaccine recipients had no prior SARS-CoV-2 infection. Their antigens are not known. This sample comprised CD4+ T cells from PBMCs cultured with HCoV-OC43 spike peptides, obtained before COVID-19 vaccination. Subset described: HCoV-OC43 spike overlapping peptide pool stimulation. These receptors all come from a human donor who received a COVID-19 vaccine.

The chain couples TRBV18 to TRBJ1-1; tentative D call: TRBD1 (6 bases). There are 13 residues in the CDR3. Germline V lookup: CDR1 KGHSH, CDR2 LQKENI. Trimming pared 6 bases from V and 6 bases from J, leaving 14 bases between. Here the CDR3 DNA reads TGTGCCAGCTCGCCTGACAGGAGCTCTGAAGCTTTCTTT. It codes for CASSPDRSSEAFF.

The CDR3 here is CASSDRLLPTQYF. The CDR3 DNA reads as TGCGCCAGCAGTGACCGCCTATTACCGACCCAGTACTTC. This chain connects TRBV10-2 to TRBJ2-5, with D uncertain. V lost 3 bases and J lost 7, with 12 bases in between. Germline CDR1 WSHSY, CDR2 SAAADI. The CDR3 runs 13 residues.

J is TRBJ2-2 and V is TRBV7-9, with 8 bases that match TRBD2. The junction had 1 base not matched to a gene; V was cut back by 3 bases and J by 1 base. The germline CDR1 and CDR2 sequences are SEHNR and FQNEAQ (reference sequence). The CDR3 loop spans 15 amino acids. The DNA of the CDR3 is TGTGCCAGCAGCTTTCTAGCGGGGAACACCGGGGAGCTGTTTTTT. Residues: CASSFLAGNTGELFF.

CDR3 protein: CASSYSYRVDTQYF. The DNA of the CDR3 is TGTGCCAGCAGTTACTCGTACAGGGTGGATACGCAGTATTTT. The chain has TRBV6-6 and TRBJ2-3; D perhaps matches TRBD1 (6 bases). CDR1 is MNHNY and CDR2 is SVGAGI in the germline V gene (reference sequence). Between the trimmed V and J ends, which lost 0 bases and 6 bases, there was a span of 10 bases. The CDR3 extends over 14 amino acids.

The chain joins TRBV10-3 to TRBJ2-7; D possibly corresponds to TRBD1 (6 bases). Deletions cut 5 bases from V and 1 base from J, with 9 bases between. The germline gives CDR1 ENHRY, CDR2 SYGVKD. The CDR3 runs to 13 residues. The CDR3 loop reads CAISSQGSYEQYV. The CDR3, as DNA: TGTGCCATCAGTAGCCAGGGGTCCTACGAGCAGTACGTC.

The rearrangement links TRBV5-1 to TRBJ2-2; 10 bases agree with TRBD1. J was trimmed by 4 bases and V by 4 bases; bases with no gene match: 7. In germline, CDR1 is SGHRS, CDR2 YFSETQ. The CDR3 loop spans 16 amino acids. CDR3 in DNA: TGCGCCAGCAGCCTGAAGACAGGGGGCATCACCGGGGAGCTGTTTTTT. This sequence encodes CASSLKTGGITGELFF.

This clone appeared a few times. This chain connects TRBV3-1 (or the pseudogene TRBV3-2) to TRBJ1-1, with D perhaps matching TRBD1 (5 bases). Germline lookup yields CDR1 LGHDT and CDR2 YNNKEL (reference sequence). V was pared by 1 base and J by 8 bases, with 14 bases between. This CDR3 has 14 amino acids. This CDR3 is CASSQGLGTTEAFF. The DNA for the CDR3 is TGTGCCAGCAGCCAAGGCCTAGGGACTACAGAAGCTTTCTTT.

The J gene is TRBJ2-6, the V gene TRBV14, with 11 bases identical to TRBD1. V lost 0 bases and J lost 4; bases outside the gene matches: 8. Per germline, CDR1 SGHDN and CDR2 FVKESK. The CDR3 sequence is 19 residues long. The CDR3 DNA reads TGTGCCAGCAGCCAAGATTGGAGGACAGGGGGCGGCGGGGCCAACGTCCTGACTTTC. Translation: CASSQDWRTGGGGANVLTF.

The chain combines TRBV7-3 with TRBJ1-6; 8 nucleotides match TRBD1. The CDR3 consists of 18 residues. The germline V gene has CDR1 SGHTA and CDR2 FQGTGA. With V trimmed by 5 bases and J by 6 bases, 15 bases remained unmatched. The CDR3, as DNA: TGTGCCAGCAGCACCCAGGGATGGACAGGGCTGGGTAATTCACCCCTCCACTTT. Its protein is CASSTQGWTGLGNSPLHF.

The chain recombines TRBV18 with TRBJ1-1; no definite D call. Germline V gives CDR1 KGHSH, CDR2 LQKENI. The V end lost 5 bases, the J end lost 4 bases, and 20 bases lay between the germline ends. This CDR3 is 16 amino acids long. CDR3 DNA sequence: TGTGCCAGCTCATCGGCGAGGATGGAAGGGAGCACTGAAGCTTTCTTT. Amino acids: CASSSARMEGSTEAFF. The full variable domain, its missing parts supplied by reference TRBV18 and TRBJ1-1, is NAGVMQNPRHLVRRRGQEARLRCSPMKGHSHVYWYRQLPEEGLKFMVYLQKENIIDESGMPKERFSAEFPKEGPSILRIQQVVRGDSAAYFCASSSARMEGSTEAFFGQGTRLTVV.

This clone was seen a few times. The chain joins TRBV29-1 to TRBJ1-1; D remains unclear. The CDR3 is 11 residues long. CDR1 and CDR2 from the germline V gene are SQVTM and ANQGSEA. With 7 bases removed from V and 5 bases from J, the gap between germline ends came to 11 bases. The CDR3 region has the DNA TGCAGCGGGTTTACGGGGACTGAAGCTTTCTTT. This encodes CSGFTGTEAFF. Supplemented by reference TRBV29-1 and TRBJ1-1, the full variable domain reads SAVISQKPSRDICQRGTSLTIQCQVDSQVTMMFWYRQQPGQSLTLIATANQGSEATYESGFVIDKFPISRPNLTFSTLTVSNMSPEDSSIYLCSGFTGTEAFFGQGTRLTVV.

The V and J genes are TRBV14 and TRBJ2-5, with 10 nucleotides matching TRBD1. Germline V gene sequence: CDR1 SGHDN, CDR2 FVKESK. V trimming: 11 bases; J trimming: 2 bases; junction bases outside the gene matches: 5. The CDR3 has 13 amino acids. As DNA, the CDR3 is TGTGCCGACTCGGACAGGGGGCAAGAGACCCAGTACTTC. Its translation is CADSDRGQETQYF.